These 16 T cell receptor beta chains were sequenced from one sample in a study of cytomegalovirus exposure and HLA in healthy donors (dated 2017 in TCRdb). The protocol used for the library was the immunoSEQ multiplex PCR assay. For the multiplex PCR, a mixture combining 60 forward primers for TCR Vbeta segments and 13 reverse primers for TCR Jbeta segments was used. TCRdb holds this immuneACCESS table with in-frame rearrangements only. Some clones are missing; in checked studies, unresolved V genes explain under half, and the rest has no known cause. The sample profile shows 110,000 to 150,000 clones; 65% to 80% of them were found once. Over 6.5% of the sample comes from the top ten. Sequenced sample: PBMCs. Every receptor here comes from a man in his thirties or forties in good health and CMV-seronegative.

This clone showed up just a few times. The germline gene is not matched at one end of the junction; a read error may be the cause. This chain uses TRBV6-1 with TRBJ1-4, with no clear D. The CDR3 is 15 residues long. Germline V gives CDR1 MNHNS, CDR2 SASEGT. CDR3 bases: TGTGCCAGCAGCGAAGGAGAGGGATCTAATGAAAAACTGTTTTTT. Residues: CASSEGEGSNEKLFF.

This chain links TRBV7-9 with TRBJ1-1, with TRBD1 identical over 9 bases. Germline trimming cut 5 bases from V and 5 bases from J; bases unmatched to any gene: 9. Germline CDR1 reads SEHNR; CDR2 reads FQNEAQ (reference sequence). The CDR3 is 15 amino acids. The CDR3 spells CASSDRQGDSTEAFF. The CDR3 region has the DNA TGTGCCAGCAGCGATCGACAGGGGGATAGTACTGAAGCTTTCTTT.

The chain carries TRBV6-5 and TRBJ1-5; D is ambiguous. The length of the CDR3 is 14 residues. V lost 3 bases and J lost 4, with 10 bases in between. Germline CDR1 is MNHEY and CDR2 is SVGAGI. The CDR3 is CASSYQRANQPQHF. The CDR3 region has the DNA TGTGCCAGCAGTTATCAGCGGGCTAATCAGCCCCAGCATTTT.

The V call is TRBV6-1, the J call TRBJ2-7, with D perhaps matching TRBD1 (5 bases). CDR3 length: 13 residues. Germline V gives CDR1 MNHNS, CDR2 SASEGT. V lost 2 bases, J lost 2 bases, and 7 bases lay in between. CDR3 sequence reads: CASSEQGTYEQYF. The CDR3 nucleotides are TGTGCCAGCAGTGAACAGGGAACCTACGAGCAGTACTTC.

This chain uses TRBV6-5 with TRBJ2-1, with 9 bases aligning to TRBD1. With V trimmed by 6 bases and J by 4 bases, 7 bases remained unmatched. The V gene's germline CDR1 is MNHEY and CDR2 SVGAGI. This CDR3 comprises 15 residues. CDR3 in amino acids: CASRDAGQGYNEQFF. CDR3 sequence (DNA): TGTGCCAGCAGGGACGCGGGACAGGGATACAATGAGCAGTTCTTC.

The chain recombines TRBV19 with TRBJ2-1; 9 positions match TRBD1. From germline, CDR1 is LNHDA and CDR2 SQIVND (reference sequence). With 3 bases clipped from V and 8 bases from J, the junction kept 2 bases outside the gene matches. The CDR3 contains 13 residues. The CDR3 reads CASSIDRGDEQFF. The CDR3 nucleotides read TGTGCCAGTAGTATCGACAGGGGGGATGAGCAGTTCTTC.

This clone was observed a single time. This chain links TRBV7-2 with TRBJ1-1; D gene uncertain. Germline CDR1 reads SGHTA; CDR2 reads FQGNSA. Between the trimmed V and J ends, which lost 5 bases and 1 base, there was a span of 20 bases. There are 17 residues in the CDR3. This CDR3 is CASSPSRYLRGNTEAFF. The CDR3 coding sequence is TGTGCCAGCAGCCCCTCGCGGTATCTACGGGGGAACACTGAAGCTTTCTTT.

The chain carries TRBV5-4 and TRBJ2-5; 10 bases fit TRBD2. The germline V gene encodes CDR1 SGHNT and CDR2 YYREEE (reference sequence). This CDR3 has 13 amino acids. V lost 5 bases, J lost 7 bases, and 5 bases stayed unmatched. The CDR3 reads CASRTSGSGTQYF. CDR3 in DNA: TGTGCCAGCAGGACTAGCGGGTCTGGGACCCAGTACTTC.

The chain couples TRBV27 to TRBJ1-4; D is unclear. CDR1 and CDR2 (germline): MNHEY, SMNVEV (reference sequence). V lost 4 bases to trimming and J lost 7 bases, with 16 bases between them. This CDR3 is 15 amino acids long. The CDR3 is CASSSAAGGIEKLFF. The DNA for the CDR3 is TGTGCCAGCAGTTCCGCCGCGGGCGGGATTGAAAAACTGTTTTTT.

The chain combines TRBV2 with TRBJ2-1; 8 bases match TRBD2. V gave up 6 bases and J gave up 3 bases; unmatched junction bases: 4. The CDR3 is made up of 14 amino acids. The germline V gene encodes CDR1 SNHLY and CDR2 FYNNEI. CDR3 in DNA: TGTGCCAGCAGGGAGGGACTAGTCTACAATGAGCAGTTCTTC. Its protein product is CASREGLVYNEQFF.

This CDR3 reads CASSPGQLTVVVKNIQYF. CDR3 bases: TGTGCCAGCTCACCCGGACAGTTGACTGTTGTCGTCAAAAACATTCAGTACTTC. The chain carries TRBV18 and TRBJ2-4; possibly TRBD1 for D (6 bases). The CDR3 is 18 amino acids. V lost 3 bases and J lost 3, with 21 bases in between. Looked up from germline, CDR1 is KGHSH and CDR2 is LQKENI.

The V call is TRBV6-5, the J call TRBJ2-7; the D gene is possibly TRBD1 (6 bases). Looked up from germline, CDR1 is MNHEY and CDR2 is SVGAGI. This CDR3 has 14 amino acids. V lost 6 bases to trimming and J lost 4 bases, with 16 bases between them. DNA of the CDR3: TGTGCCAGCAGATCGATTAGGACAGCATACGAGCAGTACTTC. Translation: CASRSIRTAYEQYF.

The chain employs TRBV19 and TRBJ2-2; 7 nucleotides agree with TRBD2. Trimming took 9 bases from V and 3 from J; bases not matched to a gene: 10. The CDR3 runs 15 residues. The germline gives CDR1 LNHDA, CDR2 SQIVND (reference sequence). The CDR3 reads CASSGGGTDTGELFF. CDR3 nucleotides: TGTGCCAGCTCCGGGGGAGGGACGGACACCGGGGAGCTGTTTTTT.

The rearrangement uses TRBV30 and TRBJ1-4, with D hard to call. The germline CDR1 and CDR2 sequences are GTSNPN and SVGIG (reference sequence). The CDR3 runs to 12 residues. The ends were cut back, 4 bases at V and 5 bases at J, with 8 bases in the middle. The CDR3 coding sequence is TGTGCCTGGAATAGGAGAAATGAAAAACTGTTTTTT. Translating it yields CAWNRRNEKLFF.

The chain carries TRBV25-1 and TRBJ2-7; tentative D call: TRBD2 (5 bases). CDR3 length: 13 residues. The germline V gene encodes CDR1 MGHDK and CDR2 SYGVNS. V dropped 2 bases and J dropped 5 bases, with 10 bases sitting between them. CDR3 residues: CASSEAGGDEQYF. In nucleotides, the CDR3 is TGTGCCAGCAGTGAAGCTGGAGGCGACGAGCAGTACTTC.

This clone was counted between two and nine times. V is TRBV29-1 and J is TRBJ2-7; D call uncertain. The CDR3 covers 14 residues. V was trimmed by 4 bases and J by 7 bases, leaving 20 bases between them. Germline CDR1 is SQVTM and CDR2 is ANQGSEA. This chain's CDR3 is CSVVGQTVPGEQYF. The CDR3 region has the DNA TGCAGCGTTGTTGGCCAAACAGTTCCTGGGGAGCAGTACTTC.